This TCR beta chain comes out of a study of CD8+ T cells in alopecia areata. Study-level information: Treated patients were dosed with oral tofacitinib, taking 5 to 10 mg twice daily. Whole-study findings and limits: Relative to normal scalp, lesional scalp, especially alopecia totalis/universalis, showed higher clonality.

This CDR3 has 14 amino acids. The V gene lost 8 bases and the J gene lost 0 bases, with 14 bases spanning the gap. Germline CDR1 and CDR2: MNHNS and SASEGT. Sequencing relied on a cDNA template that was reverse transcribed from extracted RNA. TCRdb's table, derived via immunoSEQ multiplex PCR, lists solely in-frame clones and lacks some. The sample has about 170,000 clones; approximately 70% are singletons. Regarding this clone: Its specificity is unknown.

This TCR came from a human donor with alopecia areata. The chain is built from TRBV6-1 and TRBJ2-7; tentatively, D is TRBD1 or TRBD2 (7 bases each). Sequencing was performed on CD8+ T cells sorted from blood, taken at week 0. CDR3 sequence reads: CASFGRGPSYEQYF. CDR3 in DNA: TGTGCCAGCTTTGGGAGGGGGCCCTCCTACGAGCAGTACTTC.